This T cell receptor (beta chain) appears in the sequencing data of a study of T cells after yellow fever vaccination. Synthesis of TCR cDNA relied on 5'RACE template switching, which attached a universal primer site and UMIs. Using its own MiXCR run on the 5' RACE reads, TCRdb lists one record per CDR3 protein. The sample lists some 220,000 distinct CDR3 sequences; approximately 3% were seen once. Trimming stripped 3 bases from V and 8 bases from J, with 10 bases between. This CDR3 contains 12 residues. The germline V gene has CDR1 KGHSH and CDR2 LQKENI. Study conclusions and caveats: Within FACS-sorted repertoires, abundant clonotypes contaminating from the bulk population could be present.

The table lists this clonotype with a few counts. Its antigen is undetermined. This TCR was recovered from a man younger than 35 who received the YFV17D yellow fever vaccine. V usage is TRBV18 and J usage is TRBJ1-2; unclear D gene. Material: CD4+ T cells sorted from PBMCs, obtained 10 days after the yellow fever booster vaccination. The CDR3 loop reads CASSPVTKGYTF. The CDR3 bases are TGTGCCAGCTCACCGGTGACTAAAGGCTACACCTTC.